This T cell receptor (beta chain) emerged from a study of cytomegalovirus exposure and HLA in healthy donors. Note on this clone: The target antigen is unknown.

The CDR3 has 12 amino acids. From germline, CDR1 is GTSNPN and CDR2 SVGIG (reference sequence). Losses at the gene ends were 4 bases for V and 9 bases for J; bases not matched to a gene: 7. Primers for the PCR totalled 60 Vbeta and 13 Jbeta. The protocol was immunoSEQ multiplex PCR, while the TCRdb copy is restricted to in-frame clones and leaves out a portion. Of approximately 100,000 clones in the sample, roughly 70% are singletons; the top ten hold around 9.9%. Study-wide results and caveats: Highly shared sequence variants in one cluster were likely a sequencing artifact. High sensitivity and specificity were reportedly achieved when the classifier diagnosed cytomegalovirus status. A few chains tied to CMV proved CMV antigen-specific in vitro. Some V segments could not be told apart, so they were left out, TRBV6-2 and TRBV6-3 among them.

Source material: PBMCs. This TCR came from a man aged 40-49 years in good health and CMV-seropositive. The rearrangement uses TRBV30 and TRBJ1-1; 8 bases map to TRBD1. Here the CDR3 reads CAWMEGQAQAFF. CDR3 coding DNA: TGTGCCTGGATGGAGGGACAGGCGCAAGCTTTCTTT.